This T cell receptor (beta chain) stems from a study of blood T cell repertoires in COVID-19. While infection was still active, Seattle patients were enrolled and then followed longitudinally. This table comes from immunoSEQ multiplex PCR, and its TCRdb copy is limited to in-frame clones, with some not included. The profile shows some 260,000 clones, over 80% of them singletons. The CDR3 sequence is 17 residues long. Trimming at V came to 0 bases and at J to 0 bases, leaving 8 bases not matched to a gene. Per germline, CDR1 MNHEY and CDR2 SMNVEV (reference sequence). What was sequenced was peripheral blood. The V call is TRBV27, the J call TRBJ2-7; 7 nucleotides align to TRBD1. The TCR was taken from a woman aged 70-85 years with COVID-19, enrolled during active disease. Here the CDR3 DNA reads TGTGCCAGCAGTTTATCCCCTTGGGACAGAAGCTCCTACGAGCAGTACTTC. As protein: CASSLSPWDRSSYEQYF.